Listed here are 18 T cell receptor beta chains from one sample, sequenced in a study of OX40 agonist ivuxolimab in advanced cancers. TCRdb's copy holds only in-frame clones and misses some; the assay was immunoSEQ multiplex PCR. Among about 50,000 clones listed, 70% to 90% were seen once. Sequences were derived from CD4+ or CD8+ T cells sorted from blood, sampled in a trial of the OX40 agonist ivuxolimab. The receptors were gathered from an adult with an advanced solid tumor such as melanoma, head and neck, liver or kidney cancer.

V usage is TRBV11-2 and J usage is TRBJ1-2; a possible D gene is TRBD1 (6 bases). CDR1 and CDR2 (germline): SGHAT, FQNNGV. V was clipped by 1 base and J by 8 bases, with 11 bases between them. This CDR3 contains 13 residues. The CDR3 here is CASSLAGAEGYTF. Written as DNA, the CDR3 is TGTGCCAGCAGCTTAGCAGGGGCCGAGGGCTACACCTTC.

V is TRBV7-2 and J is TRBJ1-5, with TRBD1 matching 7 bases. From germline, CDR1 is SGHTA and CDR2 FQGNSA. This CDR3 is built from 15 residues. V shed 3 bases, J shed 1 base, and the junction held 3 bases outside the gene matches. The CDR3 nucleotides are TGTGCCAGCAGCTTCATGACAGGGAGCAATCAGCCCCAGCATTTT. Protein sequence: CASSFMTGSNQPQHF. Combining the CDR3 with reference TRBV7-2 and TRBJ1-5 gives the whole variable domain GAGVSQSPSNKVTEKGKDVELRCDPISGHTALYWYRQSLGQGLEFLIYFQGNSAPDKSGLPSDRFSAERTGGSVSTLTIQRTQQEDSAVYLCASSFMTGSNQPQHFGDGTRLSIL.

The rearrangement uses TRBV4-1 and TRBJ1-1; the D gene is possibly TRBD1 (5 bases). Trimming took 2 bases from V and 6 from J, leaving 16 bases between them. This CDR3 contains 15 residues. CDR1 and CDR2 (germline): MGHRA, YSYEKL. This CDR3 reads CASSQIAGAAPEAFF. The CDR3 DNA follows: TGCGCCAGCAGCCAAATCGCTGGGGCAGCTCCTGAAGCTTTCTTT.

The chain recombines TRBV6-5 with TRBJ1-4; no firm D call. V was pared by 2 bases and J by 6 bases, with 4 bases between. Per germline, CDR1 MNHEY and CDR2 SVGAGI. The CDR3 is 12 amino acids. In nucleotides, the CDR3 is TGTGCCAGCAGTTACGGAGATGAAAAACTGTTTTTT. Translated, it gives CASSYGDEKLFF.

The rearrangement links TRBV4-1 to TRBJ2-1; no definite D call. Germline lookup yields CDR1 MGHRA and CDR2 YSYEKL. With 4 bases removed from V and 8 bases from J, the gap between germline ends came to 15 bases. The CDR3 is made up of 14 amino acids. The CDR3 coding sequence is TGCGCCAGCAGCCCATCGCCTTTGGGATATGAGCAGTTCTTC. Translating it yields CASSPSPLGYEQFF.

Points on this clone: At one of its ends the junction is not consistent with the germline gene, which may arise from a read error. The rearrangement uses TRBV30 and TRBJ2-1, with D possibly matching TRBD2 (5 bases). CDR3 size: 12 residues. Germline V gene sequence: CDR1 GTSNPN, CDR2 SVGIG (reference sequence). The CDR3 region is CAWSAGNNEQFF. The DNA for the CDR3 is TGTGCCTGGAGCGCCGGGAACAACGAGCAGTTCTTC. Drawing the rest from reference TRBV30 and TRBJ2-1, the complete variable domain is SQTIHQWPATLVQPVGSPLSLECTVEGTSNPNLYWYRQAAGRGLQLLFYSVGIGQISSEVPQNLSASRPQDRQFILSSKKLLLSDSGFYLCAWSAGNNEQFFGPGTRLTVL.

The rearrangement links TRBV27 to TRBJ1-2, with D unresolved. Trimming shortened V by 2 bases and J by 3 bases, and 1 base separated the two germline ends. CDR3 size: 11 residues. Germline lookup yields CDR1 MNHEY and CDR2 SMNVEV (reference sequence). The CDR3 reads CASSLDYGYTF. In DNA, the CDR3 is TGTGCCAGCAGTTTAGACTATGGCTACACCTTC.

V gene TRBV19 combines with J gene TRBJ1-1; 7 nucleotides match TRBD1. Losses at the gene ends were 8 bases for V and 1 base for J; bases not matched to a gene: 7. The CDR3 has 14 amino acids. From germline, CDR1 is LNHDA and CDR2 SQIVND (reference sequence). The CDR3 DNA reads TGTGCCAGTTACCCGACAGGGTGGAACACTGAAGCTTTCTTT. Encoded protein: CASYPTGWNTEAFF.

This sequence joins TRBV2 and TRBJ1-5, with D hard to call. Germline CDR1 SNHLY, CDR2 FYNNEI. The V end lost 3 bases, the J end lost 6 bases, and 6 bases lay between the germline ends. The CDR3 totals 12 residues. CDR3 residues: CASSDMGQPQHF. The CDR3 DNA follows: TGTGCCAGCAGTGATATGGGTCAGCCCCAGCATTTT.

This chain joins TRBV30 and TRBJ1-2; 9 bases map to TRBD1. The ends lost 0 bases at V and 4 bases at J; junction bases unmatched: 9. Germline CDR1 and CDR2: GTSNPN and SVGIG (reference sequence). This CDR3 has 16 amino acids. The CDR3 here is CAWSVNLETGGYGYTF. CDR3 nucleotide sequence: TGTGCCTGGAGTGTCAACCTAGAGACAGGGGGCTATGGCTACACCTTC.

The V and J genes are TRBV29-1 and TRBJ1-2; tentatively, D is TRBD1 (6 bases). There are 15 residues in the CDR3. CDR1 is SQVTM, CDR2 ANQGSEA, per germline. V was clipped by 0 bases and J by 5 bases, with 16 bases between them. The CDR3 nucleotides read TGCAGCGTTGAAGATCAGCGCAGGGGACAATATGGCTACACCTTC. This translates into CSVEDQRRGQYGYTF.

The chain combines TRBV19 with TRBJ2-1; D may correspond to TRBD1 or TRBD2 (6 bases each). V lost 3 bases and J lost 0, with 24 bases in between. Looked up from germline, CDR1 is LNHDA and CDR2 is SQIVND (reference sequence). This CDR3 spans 20 amino acids. The CDR3 DNA sequence: TGTGCCAGTAGTATCAGGACAGTACCTAGCCTAGCGTTCTCCTACAATGAGCAGTTCTTC. It specifies CASSIRTVPSLAFSYNEQFF.

The V and J genes are TRBV19 and TRBJ1-2; 7 nucleotides agree with TRBD1. V was clipped by 5 bases and J by 2 bases; unmatched bases: 8. The CDR3 is 15 amino acids. The germline V gene has CDR1 LNHDA and CDR2 SQIVND (reference sequence). CDR3 sequence (DNA): TGTGCCAGTAGTCAATCCTCGACAGGGAACTATGGCTACACCTTC. This translates into CASSQSSTGNYGYTF. The entire variable domain, with the rest obtained from reference TRBV19 and TRBJ1-2, is as follows: DGGITQSPKYLFRKEGQNVTLSCEQNLNHDAMYWYRQDPGQGLRLIYYSQIVNDFQKGDIAEGYSVSREKKESFPLTVTSAQKNPTAFYLCASSQSSTGNYGYTFGSGTRLTVV.

The V gene is TRBV5-6, the J gene TRBJ1-1; D unclear. This CDR3 contains 12 residues. The germline V and J ends were trimmed by 0 bases and 3 bases, with 3 bases remaining between them. CDR1 is SGHDT, CDR2 YYEEEE, per germline. CDR3: CASSLVYTEAFF. The CDR3 nucleotides read TGTGCCAGCAGCTTGGTCTACACTGAAGCTTTCTTT.

Concerning this clone: The sample contains more than one DNA sequence encoding this CDR3. The CDR3 DNA is TGTGCCAGTAGTCCAGGGGGAGACTACAATGAGCAGTTCTTC. Residues: CASSPGGDYNEQFF. The chain combines TRBV19 with TRBJ2-1, with 7 bases matching TRBD1. Trimming at V came to 5 bases and at J to 3 bases, leaving 4 bases not matched to a gene. Per germline, CDR1 LNHDA and CDR2 SQIVND (reference sequence). The CDR3 sequence is 14 residues long.

V and J are TRBV19 and TRBJ1-4; perhaps TRBD1 as D (5 bases). The CDR3 has 15 residues. Germline loops: CDR1 LNHDA, CDR2 SQIVND (reference sequence). V lost 5 bases, J lost 6 bases, and 16 bases lay in between. CDR3 sequence reads: CASSAAGLWYEKLFF. The CDR3 nucleotides are TGTGCCAGTAGTGCTGCGGGACTCTGGTATGAAAAACTGTTTTTT.

J is TRBJ1-1 and V is TRBV11-2, with 9 bases that match TRBD1. Germline lookup yields CDR1 SGHAT and CDR2 FQNNGV. V was pared by 5 bases and J by 3 bases, with 7 bases of the junction left unmatched. CDR3 length: 15 amino acids. The CDR3 sequence is CASSQGQGGYTEAFF. As DNA, the CDR3 is TGTGCCAGCAGCCAGGGACAGGGAGGATACACTGAAGCTTTCTTT.

A remark on this clone: The sample has other DNA sequences that encode this CDR3 too. The J gene is TRBJ1-2, the V gene TRBV15, with TRBD1 matching 8 bases. The germline V gene encodes CDR1 LNHNV and CDR2 YYDKDF (reference sequence). The CDR3 has 14 amino acids. V trimming: 0 bases; J trimming: 8 bases; junction bases outside the gene matches: 5. The CDR3, as DNA: TGTGCCACCAGCAGAGATTCAGGGGGCCGAGGCTACACCTTC. Protein: CATSRDSGGRGYTF.